Below, 3 T cell receptor beta chains from the same sample are listed, as sequenced in a study of cytomegalovirus exposure and HLA in healthy donors. Use of 60 Vbeta and 13 Jbeta primers characterized the PCR. Sequencing used immunoSEQ multiplex PCR; TCRdb keeps in-frame clones, though not all of them. The data contain around 58,000 clones, roughly 80% of them singletons. Input material: PBMCs. The receptors shown here come from a male donor in good health and CMV-seropositive.

The V gene is TRBV4-2, the J gene TRBJ2-6; D call uncertain. CDR3 length: 16 amino acids. Between the trimmed V and J ends, which lost 3 bases and 4 bases, there was a span of 13 bases. Germline CDR1 and CDR2: LGHNA and YNFKEQ. As DNA, the CDR3 is TGTGCCAGCAGCCAGATGGTACATTCCGGGGCCAACGTCCTGACTTTC. It is translated as CASSQMVHSGANVLTF.

The V call is TRBV10-3, the J call TRBJ2-7, with TRBD1 as a possible D gene (6 bases). V lost 0 bases to trimming and J lost 4 bases, with 19 bases between them. The CDR3 is made up of 17 amino acids. Germline CDR1 reads ENHRY; CDR2 reads SYGVKD. The CDR3 protein is CAISESIIDRTRYEQYF. The DNA for the CDR3 is TGTGCCATCAGTGAGTCGATAATTGACAGGACCAGATACGAGCAGTACTTC.

The CDR3 DNA sequence: TGTGCCAGCAGCTTAGCTCGGATTCAGGGGGCAAGCAATCAGCCCCAGCATTTT. Its translation is CASSLARIQGASNQPQHF. The chain uses TRBV7-2 and TRBJ1-5, with 8 bases fitting TRBD1. CDR3 length equals 18 residues. Trimming at V came to 0 bases and at J to 1 base, leaving 8 bases not matched to a gene. Germline V gives CDR1 SGHTA, CDR2 FQGNSA.